This T cell receptor beta chain was found in a study of CD8+CD57+ T cells in acquired aplastic anemia. On the study more broadly: DNA per sorted CD4+ or CD8+ sample ranged about 0.17 to 27.4 ug, averaging approximately 3.3 ug.

This clonotype was found once. TCR beta VDJ and CDR3 were profiled, and genomic DNA was the template. TCRdb independently ran MiXCR on the reads; one entry per CDR3 protein. The sample includes 89,000 or so distinct CDR3 sequences, about 67% seen only once; the top ten take approximately 60%. CDR1 and CDR2 (germline): SEHNR, FQNEAQ (reference sequence). The ends lost 5 bases at V and 4 bases at J; junction bases unmatched: 7. The CDR3 is 15 amino acids. CD8+CD57+ cell expansion had been shown by flow cytometry in patients chosen for sequencing. Blood sampling was performed on the patients, and none of them had received therapy by then.

The chain recombines TRBV7-9 with TRBJ1-1; 10 positions agree with TRBD1. Sequencing was carried out using sorted CD4+, CD8+, or CD8+CD57+ T cells (not recorded which) from PBMCs. This clonotype was obtained from a human donor with aplastic anemia. CDR3 in DNA: TGTGCCAGCAGCCAAGACAGGGGGCACGGCACTGAAGCTTTCTTT. It specifies CASSQDRGHGTEAFF.